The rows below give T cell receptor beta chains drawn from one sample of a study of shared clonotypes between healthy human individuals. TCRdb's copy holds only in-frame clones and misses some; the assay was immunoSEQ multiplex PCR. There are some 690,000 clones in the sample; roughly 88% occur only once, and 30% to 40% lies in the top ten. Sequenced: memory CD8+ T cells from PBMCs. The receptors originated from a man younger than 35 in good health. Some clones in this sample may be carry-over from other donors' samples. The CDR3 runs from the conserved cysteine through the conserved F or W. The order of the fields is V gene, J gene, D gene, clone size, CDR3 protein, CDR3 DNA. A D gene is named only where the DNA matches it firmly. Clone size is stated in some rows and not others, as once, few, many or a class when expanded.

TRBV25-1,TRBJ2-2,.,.,CASSESPGELFF,TGTGCCAGCAGTGAGTCTCCCGGGGAGCTGTTTTTT
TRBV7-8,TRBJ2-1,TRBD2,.,CASSLVQAGGPHEQFF,TGTGCCAGCAGCTTAGTTCAAGCGGGAGGGCCTCATGAGCAGTTCTTC
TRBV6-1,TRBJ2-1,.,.,CASSDRLPNEQFF,TGTGCCAGCAGTGACCGACTCCCCAATGAGCAGTTCTTC
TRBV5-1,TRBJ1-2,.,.,CASSSKGLYYGYTF,TGCGCCAGCAGCTCGAAAGGGTTGTACTATGGCTACACCTTC
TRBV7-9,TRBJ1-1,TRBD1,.,CASSLPGQTLNTEAFF,TGTGCCAGCAGCTTACCGGGACAGACTCTGAACACTGAAGCTTTCTTT
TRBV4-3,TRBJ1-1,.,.,CASSQGLLNTEAFF,TGCGCCAGCAGCCAGGGACTTTTGAACACTGAAGCTTTCTTT
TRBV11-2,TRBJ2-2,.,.,CASSASNTGELFF,TGTGCCAGCAGCGCCAGTAACACCGGGGAGCTGTTTTTT
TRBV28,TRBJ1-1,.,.,CASRRGGEDTEAFF,TGTGCCAGCAGGCGAGGGGGGGAGGACACTGAAGCTTTCTTT
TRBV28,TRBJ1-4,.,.,CASRPQSNEKLFF,TGTGCCAGCAGGCCTCAATCTAATGAAAAACTGTTTTTT
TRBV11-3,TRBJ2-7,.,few,CASSPRYVPRSSYEQYF,TGTGCCAGCAGCCCCCGGTACGTACCCCGGAGCTCCTACGAGCAGTACTTC
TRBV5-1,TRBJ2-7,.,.,CASSFLWDTMITYEQYF,TGCGCCAGCAGCTTCCTTTGGGACACGATGATAACCTACGAGCAGTACTTC
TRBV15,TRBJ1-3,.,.,CATSRDSRKYF,TGTGCCACCAGCAGAGATAGCAGGAAATATTTT
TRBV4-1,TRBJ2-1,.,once,CASSQDPRPREQFF,TGCGCCAGCAGCCAAGATCCCCGCCCCCGTGAGCAGTTCTTC
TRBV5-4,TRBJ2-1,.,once,CASSLGRGEQFF,TGTGCCAGCAGCTTGGGGCGGGGCGAGCAGTTCTTC
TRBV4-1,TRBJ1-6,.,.,CASSQDYTYNSPLHF,TGCGCCAGCAGCCAAGATTACACCTATAATTCACCCCTCCACTTT
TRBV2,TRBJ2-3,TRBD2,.,CASSERLAGSTDTQYF,TGTGCCAGCAGTGAACGGCTAGCGGGAAGCACAGATACGCAGTATTTT
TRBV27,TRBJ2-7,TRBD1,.,CASSLVGTGDYEQYF,TGTGCCAGCAGTTTAGTAGGGACAGGGGACTACGAGCAGTACTTC
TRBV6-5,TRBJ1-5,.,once,CASSTEGWENQPQHF,TGTGCCAGCAGTACGGAAGGATGGGAGAATCAGCCCCAGCATTTT
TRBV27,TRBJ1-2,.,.,CASSPSGGELHYGYTF,TGTGCCAGCAGTCCCTCAGGCGGGGAACTCCACTATGGCTACACCTTC
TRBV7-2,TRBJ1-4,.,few,CASSWIGGLGEKLFF,TGTGCCAGCAGCTGGATAGGGGGGTTGGGTGAAAAACTGTTTTTT
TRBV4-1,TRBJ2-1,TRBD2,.,CASSQRIAGLAGDSDYNEQFF,TGCGCCAGCAGCCAACGCATCGCGGGACTAGCGGGTGACTCCGATTACAATGAGCAGTTCTTC
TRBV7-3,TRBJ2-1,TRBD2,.,CASSLGGSLYNEQFF,TGTGCCAGCAGCTTGGGCGGGAGCCTCTACAATGAGCAGTTCTTC
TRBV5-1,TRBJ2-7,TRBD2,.,CASSLVSAGAYEQYF,TGCGCCAGCAGCTTGGTCAGTGCGGGAGCCTACGAGCAGTACTTC
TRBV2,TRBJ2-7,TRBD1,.,CATHHRDRATYEQYF,TGTGCCACCCACCACCGGGACAGGGCCACCTACGAGCAGTACTTC
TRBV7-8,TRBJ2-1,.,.,CASSGYSGTEDNEQFF,TGTGCCAGCAGCGGATACTCCGGGACCGAAGACAATGAGCAGTTCTTC
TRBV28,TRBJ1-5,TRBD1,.,CASSLLHPLTGKSNQPQHF,TGTGCCAGCAGTTTACTACACCCCCTGACAGGGAAGAGCAATCAGCCCCAGCATTTT
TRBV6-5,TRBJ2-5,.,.,CASSYEGSQETQYF,TGTGCCAGCAGTTACGAAGGCAGCCAAGAGACCCAGTACTTC
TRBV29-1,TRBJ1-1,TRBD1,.,CSVVDRGHKNTEAFF,TGCAGCGTGGTGGACAGGGGGCACAAGAACACTGAAGCTTTCTTT
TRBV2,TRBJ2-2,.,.,CASRQVAVVTGELFF,TGTGCCAGCAGACAAGTGGCGGTGGTGACCGGGGAGCTGTTTTTT
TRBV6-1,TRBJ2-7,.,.,CASSGIGGAYSYEQYF,TGTGCCAGCAGTGGAATAGGAGGGGCCTACTCCTACGAGCAGTACTTC
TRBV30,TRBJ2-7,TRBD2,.,CAWSVRAGGYEQYF,TGTGCCTGGAGTGTACGAGCGGGAGGGTACGAGCAGTACTTC
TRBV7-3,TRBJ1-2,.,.,CASSLAAGTNYGYTF,TGTGCCAGCAGCTTAGCGGCAGGCACAAACTATGGCTACACCTTC
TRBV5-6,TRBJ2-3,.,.,CASSLWGPKDTQYF,TGTGCCAGCAGCTTGTGGGGACCAAAGGATACGCAGTATTTT
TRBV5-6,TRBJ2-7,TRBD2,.,CASSLGLAGEQYF,TGTGCCAGCAGCTTGGGGCTAGCGGGCGAGCAGTACTTC
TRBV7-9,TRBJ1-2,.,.,CASSPPGRNGYTF,TGTGCCAGCAGCCCCCCTGGGCGTAATGGCTACACCTTC
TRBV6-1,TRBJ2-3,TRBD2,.,CASSGTRDTQYF,TGTGCCAGCAGTGGGACTAGAGATACGCAGTATTTT
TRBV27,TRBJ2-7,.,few,CASSRGLEGREQYF,TGTGCCAGCAGCAGAGGGCTCGAGGGTCGGGAGCAGTACTTC
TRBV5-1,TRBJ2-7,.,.,CASSLVGSSYEQYF,TGCGCCAGCAGCTTGGTAGGGTCGTCCTACGAGCAGTACTTC
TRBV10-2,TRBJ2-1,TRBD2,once,CASSLGLAGVNEQFF,TGCGCCAGCAGCCTAGGACTAGCGGGAGTCAATGAGCAGTTCTTC
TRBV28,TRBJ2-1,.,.,CASRHIRDSYNEQFF,TGTGCCAGCCGTCATATCCGGGACTCCTACAATGAGCAGTTCTTC
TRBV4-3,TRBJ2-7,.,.,CASSHGRTRPLDEQYF,TGCGCCAGCAGCCACGGACGAACACGGCCTTTGGACGAGCAGTACTTC
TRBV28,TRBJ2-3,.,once,CASSFTPEDINQGIDTQYF,TGTGCCAGCAGTTTCACCCCCGAAGACATCAACCAGGGGATAGATACGCAGTATTTT
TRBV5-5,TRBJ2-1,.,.,CASSFPYSKGDNEQFF,TGTGCCAGCAGCTTTCCATACAGTAAGGGGGACAATGAGCAGTTCTTC
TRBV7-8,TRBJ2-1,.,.,CASSQGVAGYPNEQFF,TGTGCCAGCAGCCAAGGGGTGGCGGGATATCCCAATGAGCAGTTCTTC
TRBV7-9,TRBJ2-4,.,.,CASERTKNIQYF,TGTGCCAGCGAGCGAACCAAAAACATTCAGTACTTC
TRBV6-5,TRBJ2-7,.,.,CASSYANGGLGEQYF,TGTGCCAGCAGTTACGCCAACGGAGGGTTGGGGGAGCAGTACTTC
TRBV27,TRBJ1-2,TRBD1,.,CASSLLGQGAYGYTF,TGTGCCAGCAGTTTATTGGGACAGGGGGCCTATGGCTACACCTTC
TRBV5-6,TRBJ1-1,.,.,CASSLEMEVRAPAFF,TGTGCCAGCAGCTTGGAGATGGAGGTCAGGGCCCCAGCTTTCTTT
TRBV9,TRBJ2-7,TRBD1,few,CASSAGTGSSYEQYF,TGTGCCAGCAGCGCTGGGACAGGTAGCTCCTACGAGCAGTACTTC
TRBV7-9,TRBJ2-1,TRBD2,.,CASSVSGRAQNEQFF,TGTGCCAGCAGCGTTAGCGGGAGGGCCCAGAATGAGCAGTTCTTC
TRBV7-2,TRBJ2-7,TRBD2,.,CASSFPGLAGGAEQYF,TGTGCCAGCAGCTTCCCCGGACTAGCGGGAGGGGCCGAGCAGTACTTC
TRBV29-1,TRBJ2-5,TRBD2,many,CSVGGGLAFTAQETQYF,TGCAGCGTCGGGGGGGGACTAGCCTTTACCGCACAAGAGACCCAGTACTTC
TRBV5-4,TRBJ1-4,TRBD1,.,CASSLGMDRDQEKLFF,TGTGCCAGCAGCTTGGGGATGGACAGGGATCAGGAAAAACTGTTTTTT
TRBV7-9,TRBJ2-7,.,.,CASSVAQGMSEQYF,TGTGCCAGCAGCGTTGCACAGGGCATGTCCGAGCAGTACTTC
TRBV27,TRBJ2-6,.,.,CASSSRQWGANVLTF,TGTGCCAGCAGTTCCCGACAATGGGGGGCCAACGTCCTGACTTTC